This passage covers 24 T cell receptor beta chains from one sample sequenced in a study of shared clonotypes between healthy human individuals (dated by TCRdb to 2020 to 2022). Library method: the immunoSEQ multiplex PCR assay. The table comes from immuneACCESS by way of TCRdb, which keeps in-frame sequences with V and J called. Part of the clones is missing from these tables; in studies checked, under half for an unresolved V gene and the rest for unknown reasons. This sample comprises roughly 2,300,000 clones, about 90% of them detected only once. The ten largest clones capture around 0.35% of the sample. The sequenced material came from naive CD4+ T cells from PBMCs. Reading the label with the study, this specimen's cell subset or site is: CD45RA+ positively selected. The receptors derive from a man between 18 and 35 years old in good health. Some clones in this sample may be carry-over from other donors' samples.

This sequence joins TRBV6-5 and TRBJ2-7, with TRBD1 matching over 7 bases. Germline trimming cut 2 bases from V and 5 bases from J; bases unmatched to any gene: 6. The CDR3 is 14 amino acids. The germline V gene has CDR1 MNHEY and CDR2 SVGAGI. As DNA, the CDR3 is TGTGCCAGCAGTTACAGGGGACAGTCACACGAGCAGTACTTC. It yields the protein CASSYRGQSHEQYF.

This clone was detected only a few times. This chain links TRBV7-2 with TRBJ2-7; the D call may be TRBD1 or TRBD2 (6 bases each). This CDR3 region has 14 residues. Deletions cut 4 bases from V and 3 bases from J, with 13 bases between. Germline values: CDR1 SGHTA, CDR2 FQGNSA. The CDR3 here is CASSSQGLIYEQYF. For the CDR3, the DNA is TGTGCCAGCAGCTCACAGGGACTGATCTACGAGCAGTACTTC.

The chain links TRBV6-5 to TRBJ1-2; possibly TRBD1 for D (5 bases). Trimming removed 6 bases at V and 0 bases at J, with 14 bases between. The CDR3 contains 15 residues. The germline V gene has CDR1 MNHEY and CDR2 SVGAGI. CDR3 region: CASRKGTVANYGYTF. As DNA, the CDR3 is TGTGCCAGCAGGAAGGGGACGGTAGCTAACTATGGCTACACCTTC.

This chain links TRBV10-3 with TRBJ1-2; D is uncertain. This CDR3 is built from 14 residues. V lost 3 bases to trimming and J lost 3 bases, with 11 bases between them. Germline V gene lookup returns CDR1 ENHRY and CDR2 SYGVKD. The CDR3 is CAISDSTAHYGYTF. CDR3 bases: TGTGCCATCAGTGATTCGACGGCCCACTATGGCTACACCTTC.

As to this clone: One end of the junction does not line up with germline, which may come from a read error. This chain joins TRBV11-3 and TRBJ2-7, with D possibly being TRBD1 (5 bases). Germline-derived CDR1 and CDR2 are SGHNT and YENEEA. The CDR3 runs 8 residues. CDR3 sequence: CASNRSHF. The CDR3 DNA reads TGTGCCAGCAACAGGTCCCACTTC. The full variable domain, rest sourced from reference TRBV11-3 and TRBJ2-7, is EAGVVQSPRYKIIEKKQPVAFWCNPISGHNTLYWYLQNLGQGPELLIRYENEEAVDDSQLPKDRFSAERLKGVDSTLKIQPAELGDSAVYLCASNRSHFGPGTRLTVT.

The rearrangement joins TRBV5-4 to TRBJ2-7, with 7 bases aligning to TRBD2. This CDR3 comprises 15 residues. V shed 4 bases, J shed 5 bases, and the junction held 12 bases outside the gene matches. Germline V gene data show CDR1 as SGHNT and CDR2 as YYREEE (reference sequence). The CDR3 nucleotides read TGTGCCAGCAGCCGTGCGGGAGTCGGGGGTGACGAGCAGTACTTC. Amino acid sequence: CASSRAGVGGDEQYF.

The CDR3: CASSYTSGRAGETQYF. The CDR3 coding sequence is TGTGCCAGCAGCTATACTAGCGGGAGGGCCGGTGAGACCCAGTACTTC. V usage is TRBV7-2 and J usage is TRBJ2-5, with 13 nucleotides matching TRBD2. V trimming: 4 bases; J trimming: 5 bases; junction bases outside the gene matches: 7. CDR3 length: 16 amino acids. CDR1 and CDR2 from the germline V gene are SGHTA and FQGNSA.

V and J are TRBV5-5 and TRBJ2-2; weak D call: TRBD2 (6 bases). With 2 bases removed from V and 5 bases from J, the gap between germline ends came to 16 bases. The CDR3 is 16 residues long. Germline assignment: CDR1 SGHKS and CDR2 YYEKEE (reference sequence). Written as DNA, the CDR3 is TGTGCCAGCAGCTTCCCTCGGGGGAGCTCTACCGGGGAGCTGTTTTTT. Protein product: CASSFPRGSSTGELFF.

The table lists this clone with a count of one. This chain connects TRBV28 to TRBJ1-3; D gene unclear. The V end lost 3 bases, the J end lost 1 base, and 7 bases lay between the germline ends. This CDR3 is 14 amino acids long. Germline V gene data show CDR1 as MDHEN and CDR2 as SYDVKM. Written as DNA, the CDR3 is TGTGCCAGCAGTTTCCCCCGTTCTGGAAACACCATATATTTT. This gives the protein CASSFPRSGNTIYF.

V is TRBV10-2 and J is TRBJ2-5; maybe TRBD1 (5 bases). CDR1 is WSHSY, CDR2 SAAADI, per germline. The V and J ends lost 2 bases and 7 bases respectively, with 11 bases between them. This CDR3 contains 13 residues. CDR3 residues: CASSENSGMTQYF. The CDR3 DNA is TGCGCCAGCAGTGAGAATTCAGGGATGACCCAGTACTTC.

On this clone itself: Other DNA sequences within the sample encode an identical CDR3. CDR3 DNA sequence: TGTGCCAGCAGCTTAGGACTAGCCTACAATGAGCAGTTCTTC. It specifies CASSLGLAYNEQFF. V gene TRBV5-6 combines with J gene TRBJ2-1; 7 bases are shared with TRBD2. In germline, CDR1 is SGHDT, CDR2 YYEEEE. V trimming: 2 bases; J trimming: 2 bases; junction bases outside the gene matches: 1. The CDR3 loop spans 14 amino acids.

V usage is TRBV27 and J usage is TRBJ2-5; D perhaps matches TRBD1 (6 bases). The CDR3 sequence is 14 residues long. Germline V gene data show CDR1 as MNHEY and CDR2 as SMNVEV (reference sequence). Trimming pared 10 bases from V and 4 bases from J, leaving 19 bases between. This CDR3 reads CATKNVQGRETQYF. CDR3 nucleotides: TGTGCCACCAAAAATGTACAGGGACGAGAGACCCAGTACTTC.

V and J are TRBV11-1 and TRBJ2-1; D gene unclear. Germline CDR1 reads SGHAT; CDR2 reads FQDESV (reference sequence). CDR3 size: 13 residues. The V gene lost 0 bases and the J gene lost 6 bases, with 6 bases spanning the gap. The CDR3 DNA reads TGTGCCAGCAGCTTAGCCTGGGCCAATGAGCAGTTCTTC. This gives the protein CASSLAWANEQFF.

The chain employs TRBV29-1 and TRBJ2-7; unclear D gene. The CDR3 totals 13 residues. The germline V and J ends were trimmed by 5 bases and 1 base, with 12 bases remaining between them. The V gene's germline CDR1 is SQVTM and CDR2 ANQGSEA. CDR3 nucleotide sequence: TGCAGCGTTATGGGGATCTTATCCTACGAGCAGTACTTC. It encodes CSVMGILSYEQYF.

The rearrangement joins TRBV27 to TRBJ2-5; 9 bases agree with TRBD2. The closer fit of TRBJ2-7 to the DNA end suggests the J call may be wrong. The CDR3 contains 15 residues. Germline CDR1 is MNHEY and CDR2 is SMNVEV (reference sequence). CDR3 sequence (DNA): TGTGCCAGCAGTTTCCTAGCGGGACCCCTCTACGAGCAGTACTTC. Translating it yields CASSFLAGPLYEQYF.

The chain links TRBV5-4 to TRBJ2-5, with no clear D. CDR1 and CDR2 from the germline V gene are SGHNT and YYREEE (reference sequence). The CDR3 spans 13 residues. V was clipped by 2 bases and J by 2 bases, with 7 bases between them. The CDR3 coding sequence is TGTGCCAGCAGCTTCGTCCCTCAAGAGACCCAGTACTTC. Amino acid sequence: CASSFVPQETQYF.

This chain links TRBV5-4 with TRBJ2-5, with 7 bases lining up with TRBD1. CDR3 size: 14 residues. The V segment lost 4 bases and the J segment 0 bases; nucleotides outside the gene matches: 3. The germline V gene has CDR1 SGHNT and CDR2 YYREEE (reference sequence). CDR3 in DNA: TGTGCCAGCAGCAGAGGGACAGACCAAGAGACCCAGTACTTC. The encoded protein is CASSRGTDQETQYF. Filled out from reference TRBV5-4 and TRBJ2-5, the complete variable domain reads ETGVTQSPTHLIKTRGQQVTLRCSSQSGHNTVSWYQQALGQGPQFIFQYYREEENGRGNFPPRFSGLQFPNYSSELNVNALELDDSALYLCASSRGTDQETQYFGPGTRLLVL.

V is TRBV7-2 and J is TRBJ2-3; maybe TRBD2 (6 bases). The V and J ends lost 1 base and 6 bases respectively, with 14 bases between them. Per the germline V gene, CDR1 is SGHTA and CDR2 is FQGNSA. The length of the CDR3 is 15 residues. CDR3 loop: CASSLVAGPSDTQYF. CDR3 nucleotides: TGTGCCAGCAGCTTAGTGGCGGGGCCCAGCGATACGCAGTATTTT.

This chain uses TRBV5-1 with TRBJ2-7; D call uncertain. The V end lost 2 bases, the J end lost 3 bases, and 12 bases lay between the germline ends. Germline values: CDR1 SGHRS, CDR2 YFSETQ. This CDR3 is built from 14 residues. The CDR3, as DNA: TGCGCCAGCAGCTTTAGTGGCCCAATCTACGAGCAGTACTTC. It codes for CASSFSGPIYEQYF. The full variable domain, rest sourced from reference TRBV5-1 and TRBJ2-7, is KAGVTQTPRYLIKTRGQQVTLSCSPISGHRSVSWYQQTPGQGLQFLFEYFSETQRNKGNFPGRFSGRQFSNSRSEMNVSTLELGDSALYLCASSFSGPIYEQYFGPGTRLTVT.

The gene calls are TRBV18 and TRBJ1-5; no definite D call. The CDR3 contains 17 residues. Germline CDR1 and CDR2: KGHSH and LQKENI. V shed 2 bases and J shed 1 base, with 15 bases lying between them. CDR3 sequence reads: CASSPERLRLSNQPQHF. CDR3 coding DNA: TGTGCCAGCTCACCAGAGAGACTCCGACTGAGCAATCAGCCCCAGCATTTT.

V usage is TRBV9 and J usage is TRBJ2-3; D gene uncertain. Germline values: CDR1 SGDLS, CDR2 YYNGEE. Deletions cut 2 bases from V and 6 bases from J, with 13 bases between. CDR3 length: 14 residues. The CDR3 region is CASSVMSVGDTQYF. The CDR3 nucleotides read TGTGCCAGCAGCGTTATGTCAGTGGGGGATACGCAGTATTTT.

This chain connects TRBV6-5 to TRBJ2-7, with 8 bases aligning to TRBD2. V dropped 10 bases and J dropped 4; count of bases not matched to a gene: 9. Germline CDR1 is MNHEY and CDR2 is SVGAGI. The CDR3 spans 13 residues. CDR3 protein: CATGAGVRYEQYF. CDR3 DNA sequence: TGTGCCACCGGAGCGGGAGTTAGGTACGAGCAGTACTTC.

The CDR3 spells CASSYGLAGSSDTQYF. The CDR3 bases are TGTGCCAGCAGCTATGGACTAGCGGGATCCTCCGATACGCAGTATTTT. V gene TRBV7-3 combines with J gene TRBJ2-3, with 12 bases fitting TRBD2. V shed 4 bases and J 6 bases; nucleotides not matched to a gene: 8. CDR1 and CDR2 from the germline V gene are SGHTA and FQGTGA. The CDR3 consists of 16 residues.

This chain links TRBV2 with TRBJ1-4; perhaps TRBD1 as D (6 bases). Germline CDR1 reads SNHLY; CDR2 reads FYNNEI. Trimming shortened V by 8 bases and J by 7 bases, and 11 bases separated the two germline ends. CDR3 length: 12 residues. The CDR3 DNA reads TGTGCCAGCCAGGGGTCCGGTGAAAAACTGTTTTTT. It translates to CASQGSGEKLFF.